Presented here are 15 T cell receptor beta chains from one specimen sequenced in a study of Ad26.COV2.S vaccination and SARS-CoV-2 variants (dated by TCRdb to the early 2020s). Per the publication, the treatment or condition label means: roughly 19 received Ad26.COV2.S at low or high dose, single or two shots; five or six received placebo; per-sample allocation not given. For vaccine and placebo recipients, repertoires were sequenced using samples collected on day 63 after the first injection. Library method: the immunoSEQ multiplex PCR assay. In its TCRdb copy, this immuneACCESS table keeps in-frame sequences only and misses some clones. Where compared with another copy, unresolved V genes explain less than half of these, and the others have no known cause. The sample includes hundreds of thousands of clones, with about nine tenths observed a single time. 9% to 15% of the sample is held by the ten biggest clonotypes.

This specimen was peripheral blood, taken in a trial of Ad26.COV2.S vaccine versus placebo. Every receptor here comes from a person aged 18-60 years who received the Ad26.COV2.S COVID-19 vaccine or a placebo.

The chain joins TRBV6-6 to TRBJ1-1, with TRBD1 as a possible D gene (6 bases). V was clipped by 4 bases and J by 7 bases, with 10 bases between them. The CDR3 sequence is 12 residues long. Per the germline V gene, CDR1 is MNHNY and CDR2 is SVGAGI (reference sequence). Here the CDR3 reads CASSSRGHEAFF. CDR3 nucleotides: TGTGCCAGCAGTTCCAGGGGTCATGAAGCTTTCTTT.

The chain links TRBV18 to TRBJ2-1; 9 bases map to TRBD2. CDR3 length: 17 amino acids. Trimming took 3 bases from V and 11 from J; bases not matched to a gene: 17. From germline, CDR1 is KGHSH and CDR2 LQKENI. The CDR3 region is CASSPYPGLASEAQQFF. In DNA, the CDR3 is TGTGCCAGCTCACCGTATCCGGGACTAGCATCAGAGGCCCAGCAGTTCTTC.

On this clone itself: The junction does not match germline at one end; this may be a read error. The rearrangement uses TRBV11-2 and TRBJ2-7, with 7 bases matching TRBD1. This CDR3 spans 14 amino acids. Germline V lookup: CDR1 SGHAT, CDR2 FQNNGV. CDR3 sequence (DNA): TGTGCCAGCAGCTTGTGGACAGGCTCCGACGAGCAGTACTTC. This translates into CASSLWTGSDEQYF.

The genes are TRBV11-2 and TRBJ2-7; D unclear. The V end lost 1 base, the J end lost 0 bases, and 7 bases lay between the germline ends. Germline CDR1 and CDR2: SGHAT and FQNNGV. The CDR3 extends over 14 amino acids. Here the CDR3 reads CASSLGHSSYEQYF. DNA of the CDR3: TGTGCCAGCAGCTTAGGACACAGCTCCTACGAGCAGTACTTC.

In DNA form, the CDR3 reads TGTGCCAGTAGTAGGGACTATATCTCCTACGAGCAGTACTTC. This encodes CASSRDYISYEQYF. The chain employs TRBV19 and TRBJ2-7; 7 bases are a match to TRBD2. V lost 4 bases, J lost 0 bases, and 3 bases stayed unmatched. In germline, CDR1 is LNHDA, CDR2 SQIVND (reference sequence). The CDR3 has 14 amino acids. Supplemented by reference TRBV19 and TRBJ2-7, the full variable domain reads DGGITQSPKYLFRKEGQNVTLSCEQNLNHDAMYWYRQDPGQGLRLIYYSQIVNDFQKGDIAEGYSVSREKKESFPLTVTSAQKNPTAFYLCASSRDYISYEQYFGPGTRLTVT.

The CDR3 DNA sequence: TGTGCCAGCAGCGCCGGGACCGTTACCTACGAGCAGTACTTC. It codes for CASSAGTVTYEQYF. V is TRBV7-2 and J is TRBJ2-7, with D possibly called TRBD1 or TRBD2 (5 bases each). The CDR3 is made up of 14 amino acids. From germline, CDR1 is SGHTA and CDR2 FQGNSA. Trimming took 5 bases from V and 2 from J, leaving 13 bases between them.

This sequence joins TRBV5-8 and TRBJ2-3, with D uncertain. CDR3 length equals 13 residues. V lost 2 bases, J lost 3 bases, and 7 bases lay in between. Germline assignment: CDR1 SGHTS and CDR2 YDEGEE. Here the CDR3 DNA reads TGTGCCAGCAGCTTCCAGCAGACAGATACGCAGTATTTT. The encoded protein is CASSFQQTDTQYF. Supplemented by reference TRBV5-8 and TRBJ2-3, the full variable domain reads EAGVTQSPTHLIKTRGQQATLRCSPISGHTSVYWYQQALGLGLQFLLWYDEGEERNRGNFPPRFSGRQFPNYSSELNVNALELEDSALYLCASSFQQTDTQYFGPGTRLTVL.

This chain links TRBV20-1 with TRBJ2-1; no definite D call. Between the trimmed V and J ends, which lost 3 bases and 7 bases, there was a span of 4 bases. Germline V gene lookup returns CDR1 DFQATT and CDR2 SNEGSKA (reference sequence). The length of the CDR3 is 10 residues. CDR3 sequence reads: CSASRNEQFF. CDR3 DNA sequence: TGCAGTGCTAGTCGGAATGAGCAGTTCTTC.

This chain joins TRBV19 and TRBJ2-7, with D uncertain. The CDR3 is made up of 15 amino acids. The germline gives CDR1 LNHDA, CDR2 SQIVND (reference sequence). Between the trimmed V and J ends, which lost 0 bases and 2 bases, there was a span of 11 bases. The CDR3 DNA sequence: TGTGCCAGTAGTATAGAAGGTGGCGGAACCTACGAGCAGTACTTC. This translates into CASSIEGGGTYEQYF.

The V call is TRBV5-1, the J call TRBJ2-7, with D possibly being TRBD2 (5 bases). Germline CDR1 and CDR2: SGHRS and YFSETQ. The CDR3 loop spans 15 amino acids. Trimming pared 10 bases from V and 4 bases from J, leaving 24 bases between. Here the CDR3 reads CASSRGGAGGYEQYF. CDR3 in DNA: TGCGCCTCGAGCCGTGGCGGAGCCGGCGGGTACGAGCAGTACTTC.

The chain combines TRBV6-2 or TRBV6-3 with TRBJ1-2, with 7 bases aligning to TRBD1. V shed 2 bases and J 7 bases; nucleotides not matched to a gene: 7. The CDR3 loop spans 14 amino acids. Germline values: CDR1 MNHEY, CDR2 SVGEGT. The CDR3 DNA follows: TGTGCCAGCAGTTACATGCAGCGGACAGGTGGCTACACCTTC. Its protein is CASSYMQRTGGYTF.

The V call is TRBV28, the J call TRBJ2-7; 7 bases align to TRBD1. The CDR3 is 16 amino acids. Germline values: CDR1 MDHEN, CDR2 SYDVKM. V was clipped by 5 bases and J by 0 bases; unmatched bases: 10. The CDR3 here is CASSGEDRVSSYEQYF. The CDR3 DNA sequence: TGTGCCAGCAGTGGAGAAGACAGGGTTAGCTCCTACGAGCAGTACTTC.

The chain joins TRBV15 to TRBJ1-4; 7 bases line up with TRBD1. The V and J ends lost 4 bases and 4 bases, in that order; junction bases with no gene match: 3. This CDR3 contains 14 residues. The germline gives CDR1 LNHNV, CDR2 YYDKDF (reference sequence). The CDR3 is CATSTQGGNEKLFF. CDR3 in DNA: TGTGCCACCAGCACGCAGGGGGGTAATGAAAAACTGTTTTTT.

The chain carries TRBV9 and TRBJ1-3; 12 nucleotides agree with TRBD1. Trimming removed 3 bases from V and 4 bases from J; junction bases left unmatched: 2. The CDR3 runs to 15 residues. Looked up from germline, CDR1 is SGDLS and CDR2 is YYNGEE. This CDR3 reads CASSGDRGPGNTIYF. CDR3 coding DNA: TGTGCCAGCAGCGGGGACAGGGGGCCCGGAAACACCATATATTTT.

The rearrangement links TRBV6-5 to TRBJ1-5; D remains unclear. Germline lookup yields CDR1 MNHEY and CDR2 SVGAGI. The ends were cut back, 6 bases at V and 3 bases at J, with 9 bases in the middle. This CDR3 has 13 amino acids. CDR3 sequence: CASSIRYNQPQHF. The CDR3, as DNA: TGTGCCAGCAGCATTCGGTACAATCAGCCCCAGCATTTT.